These 2 T cell receptor beta chains share one sample of origin, sequenced in a study of vaccination and CD4 T cells after COVID-19. At the Johns Hopkins FTIC core, DNA taken from cultured CD4+ T cells was sequenced by way of the Oncomine TCR Beta short-read assay. Via MiXCR, TCRdb re-called the PCR reads, giving one row per CDR3 protein. In the table there are roughly 8,900 distinct CDR3 sequences, around 33% of which are singletons. Treatment denoted: roughly 11-day PBMC culture with coronavirus spike peptide pools or control peptides (ViraFEST assay). The antigens these receptors bind are not known. Sequenced: cultured CD4+ T cells from blood. These receptors all come from a human donor with COVID-19.

This chain joins TRBV30 and TRBJ1-2; D remains unclear. The CDR3 totals 12 residues. The V gene's germline CDR1 is GTSNPN and CDR2 SVGIG (reference sequence). V shed 0 bases and J shed 6 bases, with 8 bases lying between them. CDR3 region: CAWSVWVDGYTF. The CDR3 region has the DNA TGTGCCTGGAGTGTATGGGTGGATGGCTACACCTTC.

This clonotype showed up just a few times. The J gene is TRBJ2-7, the V gene TRBV28; TRBD1 matches 9 bases. CDR3 length equals 13 residues. CDR1 is MDHEN and CDR2 is SYDVKM in the germline V gene. V was clipped by 7 bases and J by 5 bases; unmatched bases: 6. The CDR3 region is CASTGQGSHEQYF. The CDR3 DNA reads as TGTGCCAGCACCGGACAGGGGTCGCACGAGCAGTACTTC.